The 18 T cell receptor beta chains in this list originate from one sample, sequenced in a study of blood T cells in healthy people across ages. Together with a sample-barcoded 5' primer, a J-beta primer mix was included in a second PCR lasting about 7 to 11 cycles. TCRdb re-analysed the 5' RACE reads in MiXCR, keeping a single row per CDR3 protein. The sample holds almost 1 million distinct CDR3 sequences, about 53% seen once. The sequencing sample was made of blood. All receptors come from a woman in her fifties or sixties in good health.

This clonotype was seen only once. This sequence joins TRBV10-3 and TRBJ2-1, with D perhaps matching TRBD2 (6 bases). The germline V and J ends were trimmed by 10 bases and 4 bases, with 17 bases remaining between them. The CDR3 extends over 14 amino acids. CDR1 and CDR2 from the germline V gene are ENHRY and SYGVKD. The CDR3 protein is CANYPGGRYNEQFF. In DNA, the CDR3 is TGTGCCAACTACCCCGGAGGGAGATACAATGAGCAGTTCTTC.

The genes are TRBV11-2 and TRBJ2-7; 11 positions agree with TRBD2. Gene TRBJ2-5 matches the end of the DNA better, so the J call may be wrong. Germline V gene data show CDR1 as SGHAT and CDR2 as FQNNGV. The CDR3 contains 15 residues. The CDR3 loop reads CASSSPGLAEETQYF. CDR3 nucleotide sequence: TGTGCCAGCAGCTCCCCGGGACTAGCGGAGGAGACCCAGTACTTC.

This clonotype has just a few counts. The CDR3 sequence is CSARELAKNIQYF. The CDR3, as DNA: TGCAGTGCTAGAGAGCTAGCCAAAAACATTCAGTACTTC. This chain links TRBV20-1 with TRBJ2-4; D not certain. Germline assignment: CDR1 DFQATT and CDR2 SNEGSKA (reference sequence). The CDR3 sequence is 13 residues long. V lost 0 bases, J lost 0 bases, and 3 bases lay in between.

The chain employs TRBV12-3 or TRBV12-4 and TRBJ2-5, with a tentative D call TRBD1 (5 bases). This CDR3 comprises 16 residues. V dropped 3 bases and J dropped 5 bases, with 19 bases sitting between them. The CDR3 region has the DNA TGTGCCAGCAGTTTCGCAGGGCGGATTGGTGGGGAGACCCAGTACTTC. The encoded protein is CASSFAGRIGGETQYF.

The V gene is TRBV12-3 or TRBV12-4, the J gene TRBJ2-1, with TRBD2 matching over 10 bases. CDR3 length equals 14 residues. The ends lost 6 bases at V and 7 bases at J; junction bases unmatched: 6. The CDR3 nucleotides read TGTGCCAGCAGGACGAGCGGGAGGGCGAATGAGCAGTTCTTC. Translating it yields CASRTSGRANEQFF.

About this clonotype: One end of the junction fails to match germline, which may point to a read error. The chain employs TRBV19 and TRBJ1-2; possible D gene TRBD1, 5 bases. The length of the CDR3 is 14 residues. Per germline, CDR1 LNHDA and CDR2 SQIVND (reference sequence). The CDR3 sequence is CASSMAGPVYGYTF. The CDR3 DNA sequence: TGTGCCAGTAGTATGGCGGGACCGGTCTATGGCTACACTTTC.

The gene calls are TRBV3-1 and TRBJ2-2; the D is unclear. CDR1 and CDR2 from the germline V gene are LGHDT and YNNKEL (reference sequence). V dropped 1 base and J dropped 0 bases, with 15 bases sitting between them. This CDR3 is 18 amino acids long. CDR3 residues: CASSQVKGLQTNTGELFF. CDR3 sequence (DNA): TGTGCCAGCAGCCAAGTAAAGGGTCTCCAGACGAACACCGGGGAGCTGTTTTTT.

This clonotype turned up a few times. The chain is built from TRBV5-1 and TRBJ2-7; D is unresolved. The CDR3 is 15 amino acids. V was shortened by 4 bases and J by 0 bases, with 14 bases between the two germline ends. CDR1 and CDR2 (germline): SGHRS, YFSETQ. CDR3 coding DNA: TGCGCCAGCAGCGAGCGTATTCTTAGCTCCTACGAGCAGTACTTC. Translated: CASSERILSSYEQYF.

This chain's CDR3 is CASSRASAYEQYF. The CDR3 nucleotides are TGTGCCAGCAGCCGGGCCAGTGCCTACGAGCAGTACTTC. The rearrangement links TRBV9 to TRBJ2-7; D is unclear. Germline-derived CDR1 and CDR2 are SGDLS and YYNGEE. Trimming shortened V by 4 bases and J by 2 bases, and 10 bases separated the two germline ends. The CDR3 has 13 residues. Drawing the rest from reference TRBV9 and TRBJ2-7, the complete variable domain is DSGVTQTPKHLITATGQRVTLRCSPRSGDLSVYWYQQSLDQGLQFLIQYYNGEERAKGNILERFSAQQFPDLHSELNLSSLELGDSALYFCASSRASAYEQYFGPGTRLTVT.

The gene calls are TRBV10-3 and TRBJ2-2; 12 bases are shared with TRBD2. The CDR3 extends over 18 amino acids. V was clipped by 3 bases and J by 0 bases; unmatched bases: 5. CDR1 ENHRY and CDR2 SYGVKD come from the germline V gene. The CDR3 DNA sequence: TGTGCCATCAGTGATACTGGACTAGCGGGGACGAACACCGGGGAGCTGTTTTTT. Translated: CAISDTGLAGTNTGELFF.

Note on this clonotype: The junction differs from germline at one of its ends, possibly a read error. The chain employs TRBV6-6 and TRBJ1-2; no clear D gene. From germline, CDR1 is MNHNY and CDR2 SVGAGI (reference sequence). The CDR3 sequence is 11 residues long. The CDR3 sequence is CACSSGYGYTF. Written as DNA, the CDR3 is TGTGCCTGCAGCAGTGGGTATGGCTACACCTTC.

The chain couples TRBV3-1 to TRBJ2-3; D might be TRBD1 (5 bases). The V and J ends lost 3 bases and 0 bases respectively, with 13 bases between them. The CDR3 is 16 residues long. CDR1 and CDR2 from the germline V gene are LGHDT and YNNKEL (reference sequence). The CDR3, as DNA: TGTGCCAGCAGCCATCTCGGACAATCAAGCACAGATACGCAGTATTTT. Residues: CASSHLGQSSTDTQYF.

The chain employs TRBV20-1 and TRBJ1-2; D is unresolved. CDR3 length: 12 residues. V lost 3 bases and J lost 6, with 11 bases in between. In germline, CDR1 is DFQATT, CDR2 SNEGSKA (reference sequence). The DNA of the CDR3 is TGCAGTGCTAGGGCCGTGTCTGATGGCTACACCTTC. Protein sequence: CSARAVSDGYTF.

CDR3 amino acids: CASSFTGIFETQYF. The CDR3 region has the DNA TGTGCCAGCAGCTTCACAGGGATTTTTGAGACCCAGTACTTC. The V gene is TRBV7-2, the J gene TRBJ2-7; possibly TRBD1 for D (6 bases). The tail of the sequence fits TRBJ2-5 better, so the J call may be wrong. The CDR3 totals 14 residues. Germline lookup yields CDR1 SGHTA and CDR2 FQGNSA.

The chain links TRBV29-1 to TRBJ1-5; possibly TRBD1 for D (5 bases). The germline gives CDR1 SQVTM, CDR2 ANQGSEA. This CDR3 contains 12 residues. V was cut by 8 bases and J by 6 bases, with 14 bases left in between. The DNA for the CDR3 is TGCAGCATCGCCCAGGGAGGTCAGCCCCAGCATTTT. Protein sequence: CSIAQGGQPQHF.

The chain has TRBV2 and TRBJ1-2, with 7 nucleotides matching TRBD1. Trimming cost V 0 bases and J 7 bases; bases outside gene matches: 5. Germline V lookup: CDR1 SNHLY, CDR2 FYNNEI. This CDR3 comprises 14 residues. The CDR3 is CASSEAFQGGGYTF. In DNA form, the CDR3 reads TGTGCCAGCAGTGAAGCGTTCCAGGGGGGTGGCTACACCTTC. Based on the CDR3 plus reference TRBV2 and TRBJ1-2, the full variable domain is EPEVTQTPSHQVTQMGQEVILRCVPISNHLYFYWYRQILGQKVEFLVSFYNNEISEKSEIFDDQFSVERPDGSNFTLKIRSTKLEDSAMYFCASSEAFQGGGYTFGSGTRLTVV.

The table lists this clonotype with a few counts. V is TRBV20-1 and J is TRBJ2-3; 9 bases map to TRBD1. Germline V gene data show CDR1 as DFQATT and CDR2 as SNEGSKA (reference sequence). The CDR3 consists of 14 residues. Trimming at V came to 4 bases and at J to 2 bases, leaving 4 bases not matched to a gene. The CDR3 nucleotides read TGCAGTGCTATGGACAGGGGATCCACAGATACGCAGTATTTT. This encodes CSAMDRGSTDTQYF.

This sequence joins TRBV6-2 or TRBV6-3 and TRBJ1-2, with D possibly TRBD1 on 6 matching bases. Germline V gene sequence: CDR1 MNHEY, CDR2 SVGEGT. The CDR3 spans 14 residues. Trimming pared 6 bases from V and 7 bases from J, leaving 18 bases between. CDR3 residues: CASSQTARGGGYTF. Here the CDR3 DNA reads TGTGCCAGCAGCCAGACGGCCAGGGGTGGTGGCTACACCTTC.